These 5 T cell receptor beta chains were sequenced from one sample in a study of shared clonotypes between healthy human individuals. TCRdb's copy holds only in-frame clones and misses some; the assay was immunoSEQ multiplex PCR. In the table there are about 490,000 clones, roughly four fifths of which are singletons. Specimen: PBMCs. These receptors were taken from a woman aged 35 to 49 in good health. Some clones in this sample may be carry-over from other donors' samples.

The chain is built from TRBV27 and TRBJ2-1, with unresolved D. This CDR3 spans 13 amino acids. Germline CDR1 reads MNHEY; CDR2 reads SMNVEV (reference sequence). The V gene lost 0 bases and the J gene lost 4 bases, with 4 bases spanning the gap. The CDR3 DNA reads as TGTGCCAGCAGTTTATCCCGGTACAATGAGCAGTTCTTC. Translating gives CASSLSRYNEQFF.

The gene calls are TRBV11-2 and TRBJ2-7; TRBD1 matches at 8 bases. The germline gives CDR1 SGHAT, CDR2 FQNNGV. The J segment lost 3 bases and the V segment lost 5 bases, leaving 6 bases of the junction unmatched. CDR3 length: 14 residues. CDR3 in amino acids: CASSPRQGIYEQYF. CDR3 nucleotides: TGTGCCAGCAGCCCCCGACAGGGGATCTACGAGCAGTACTTC.

This chain uses TRBV11-3 with TRBJ2-5; TRBD1 matches at 12 bases. The CDR3 spans 16 residues. Trimming cost V 3 bases and J 5 bases; bases outside gene matches: 7. Germline CDR1 SGHNT, CDR2 YENEEA. CDR3: CASSFGTGTGGETQYF. The CDR3 coding sequence is TGTGCCAGCAGCTTTGGTACCGGGACAGGGGGCGAGACCCAGTACTTC.

V gene TRBV30 combines with J gene TRBJ1-4; D gene ambiguous. Trimming pared 4 bases from V and 5 bases from J, leaving 11 bases between. CDR1 is GTSNPN and CDR2 is SVGIG in the germline V gene (reference sequence). This CDR3 region has 13 residues. This CDR3 is CAWTRTANEKLFF. The CDR3 bases are TGTGCCTGGACGAGAACAGCGAATGAAAAACTGTTTTTT.

The chain uses TRBV7-9 and TRBJ1-5; 7 nucleotides align to TRBD1. V was clipped by 1 base and J by 2 bases; unmatched bases: 8. Germline V gene lookup returns CDR1 SEHNR and CDR2 FQNEAQ (reference sequence). The length of the CDR3 is 17 residues. The CDR3 loop is CASSLGDRERGNQPQHF. In nucleotides, the CDR3 is TGTGCCAGCAGCTTAGGCGACAGGGAGAGAGGCAATCAGCCCCAGCATTTT.